Listed below are T cell receptor beta chains from one sample, sequenced in a study of human T cells and chemical hapten exposure. TCRdb passed the RACE reads through MiXCR, listing each CDR3 protein once. Among 65,000 to 80,000 distinct CDR3 sequences, approximately 10% were seen once, and the ten largest hold 1.1% to 1.5%. Sequencing was performed on whole blood, taken in connection with sensitization to the hapten diphenylcyclopropenone (DPC). These receptors were collected from a woman aged 45-60 years with alopecia areata. Some clones in this sample may be carry-over from other donors' samples. Both conserved end residues are part of each CDR3. Fields, in order: CDR3 DNA, CDR3 protein, clone size, J gene, D gene, V gene. A D gene is named only where the DNA matches it firmly. Clone size is shown for a subset of rows, as once, few, many or a class of expanded clone.

CDR3 DNA: TGTGCCAGCAGCCCCCCGGACAGGGGAACCTACAATGAGCAGTTCTTC
CDR3 protein: CASSPPDRGTYNEQFF
clone size: few
J gene: TRBJ2-1
D gene: TRBD1
V gene: TRBV9

CDR3 DNA: TGTGCCAGCAGTTTTGGGGCCCAAAATCAGCCCCAGCATTTT
CDR3 protein: CASSFGAQNQPQHF
clone size: few
J gene: TRBJ1-5
D gene: -
V gene: TRBV12-3/TRBV12-4

CDR3 DNA: TGTGCCAGCAGTTTTATCGGCGGGGACACAGATACGCAGTATTTT
CDR3 protein: CASSFIGGDTDTQYF
clone size: -
J gene: TRBJ2-3
D gene: -
V gene: TRBV28

CDR3 DNA: TGTGCCAGCAGCCACCGGGACCGATCCTACGAGCAGTACTTC
CDR3 protein: CASSHRDRSYEQYF
clone size: -
J gene: TRBJ2-7
D gene: -
V gene: TRBV7-2

CDR3 DNA: TGTGCCAGCAGCCAGGCGCAGGTTTTCGATGAGCAGTTCTTC
CDR3 protein: CASSQAQVFDEQFF
clone size: -
J gene: TRBJ2-1
D gene: -
V gene: TRBV3-1

CDR3 DNA: TGTGCCAGCAGTTTACTACCGGATTCACCCCTCCACTTT
CDR3 protein: CASSLLPDSPLHF
clone size: -
J gene: TRBJ1-6
D gene: -
V gene: TRBV12-3/TRBV12-4

CDR3 DNA: TGCAGCGTTGAAGACAGGGAGCCCTCAAACTATGGCTACACCTTC
CDR3 protein: CSVEDREPSNYGYTF
clone size: few
J gene: TRBJ1-2
D gene: -
V gene: TRBV29-1

CDR3 DNA: TGCGCCAGCAGTATACAGGCGTCCACAGATACGCAGTATTTT
CDR3 protein: CASSIQASTDTQYF
clone size: few
J gene: TRBJ2-3
D gene: -
V gene: TRBV5-1

CDR3 DNA: TGTGCCAGCAGCCAAGCGGGGACCTTATCCTACGAGCAGTACTTC
CDR3 protein: CASSQAGTLSYEQYF
clone size: -
J gene: TRBJ2-7
D gene: -
V gene: TRBV14

CDR3 DNA: TGTGCCAGCAGCTGGAGGGACAGCTATAATTCACCCCTCCACTTT
CDR3 protein: CASSWRDSYNSPLHF
clone size: -
J gene: TRBJ1-6
D gene: TRBD1
V gene: TRBV5-8

CDR3 DNA: TGTGCCAGTAGTATTGGTCGGACACCTAGCAATCAGCCCCAGCATTTT
CDR3 protein: CASSIGRTPSNQPQHF
clone size: -
J gene: TRBJ1-5
D gene: -
V gene: TRBV19

CDR3 DNA: TGTGCCAGCAGTTACTACGGTGACAATTACGAGCAGTACTTC
CDR3 protein: CASSYYGDNYEQYF
clone size: few
J gene: TRBJ2-7
D gene: -
V gene: TRBV6-6

CDR3 DNA: TGTGCCAGCAGCTTAGCGGGCAGGGGGCGAGACAATCAGCCCCAGCATTTT
CDR3 protein: CASSLAGRGRDNQPQHF
clone size: few
J gene: TRBJ1-5
D gene: TRBD1
V gene: TRBV7-9

CDR3 DNA: TGTGCCAGCAGCTTACCATCGGACCGTTACTATGGCTACACCTTC
CDR3 protein: CASSLPSDRYYGYTF
clone size: many
J gene: TRBJ1-2
D gene: -
V gene: TRBV7-9

CDR3 DNA: TGCGCCAGCAGCTTGGGGGCCGGGGAGCTGTTTTTT
CDR3 protein: CASSLGAGELFF
clone size: -
J gene: TRBJ2-2
D gene: -
V gene: TRBV5-1

CDR3 DNA: TGCGCCAGCAGCCAAGATCAGGTGGCGGGAGGGATACAAGAGACCCAGTACTTC
CDR3 protein: CASSQDQVAGGIQETQYF
clone size: few
J gene: TRBJ2-5
D gene: TRBD2
V gene: TRBV4-1

CDR3 DNA: TGTGCCAGCAGCCAACCACTAGCGGGGCCAAATGCTTCCTACGAGCAGTACTTC
CDR3 protein: CASSQPLAGPNASYEQYF
clone size: few
J gene: TRBJ2-7
D gene: -
V gene: TRBV3-2

CDR3 DNA: TGTGCCAGCAGTCGGGACAGGGGCTCTAGCAATCAGCCCCAGCATTTT
CDR3 protein: CASSRDRGSSNQPQHF
clone size: few
J gene: TRBJ1-5
D gene: TRBD1
V gene: TRBV6-6

CDR3 DNA: TGCAGTGCCGGCCCGAGCTCCTATAATTCACCCCTCCACTTT
CDR3 protein: CSAGPSSYNSPLHF
clone size: -
J gene: TRBJ1-6
D gene: -
V gene: TRBV20-1

CDR3 DNA: TGTGCCAGCAGTTTTTGGGACAGGGGCGACACCGGGGAGCTGTTTTTT
CDR3 protein: CASSFWDRGDTGELFF
clone size: few
J gene: TRBJ2-2
D gene: TRBD1
V gene: TRBV5-4

CDR3 DNA: TGCAGTGCCACGGGACAGCAAGAGACCCAGTACTTC
CDR3 protein: CSATGQQETQYF
clone size: few
J gene: TRBJ2-5
D gene: TRBD1
V gene: TRBV20-1

CDR3 DNA: TGTGCCAGCAGCTCCCAATCGGGACTTCAAGAGACCCAGTACTTC
CDR3 protein: CASSSQSGLQETQYF
clone size: few
J gene: TRBJ2-5
D gene: -
V gene: TRBV7-9

CDR3 DNA: TGCGCCAGCAGCCAAGGGGGACAAGCAAATTCACCCCTCCACTTT
CDR3 protein: CASSQGGQANSPLHF
clone size: -
J gene: TRBJ1-6
D gene: -
V gene: TRBV4-3

CDR3 DNA: TGTGCCAGCTCAACCGGACTAGCGGGCTACAATGAGCAGTTCTTC
CDR3 protein: CASSTGLAGYNEQFF
clone size: many
J gene: TRBJ2-1
D gene: TRBD2
V gene: TRBV18

CDR3 DNA: TGTGCCAGCAGCCCGCTGGGACAACCACGCACTGAAGCTTTCTTT
CDR3 protein: CASSPLGQPRTEAFF
clone size: -
J gene: TRBJ1-1
D gene: -
V gene: TRBV7-2

CDR3 DNA: TGTGCCAGCAGCTGGTCGGGACAGGGGACCACTGAAGCTTTCTTT
CDR3 protein: CASSWSGQGTTEAFF
clone size: many
J gene: TRBJ1-1
D gene: TRBD1
V gene: TRBV11-3

CDR3 DNA: TGTGCCAGCAGCTCCGGGACAGGTTTTTACACCGGGGAGCTGTTTTTT
CDR3 protein: CASSSGTGFYTGELFF
clone size: many
J gene: TRBJ2-2
D gene: TRBD1
V gene: TRBV7-9

CDR3 DNA: TGTGCCAGCAGCCCAATGGACAGGGCCAGTCCTGGCTACACCTTC
CDR3 protein: CASSPMDRASPGYTF
clone size: few
J gene: TRBJ1-2
D gene: TRBD1
V gene: TRBV9

CDR3 DNA: TGCAGTGCTAGGGGGTCCCGGAGAGGGCGGGTCCCAAGCTCCTACAATGAGCAGTTCTTC
CDR3 protein: CSARGSRRGRVPSSYNEQFF
clone size: -
J gene: TRBJ2-1
D gene: -
V gene: TRBV20-1

CDR3 DNA: TGCAGTCCCCCGACAGGGGTAATCTATGGCTACACCTTC
CDR3 protein: CSPPTGVIYGYTF
clone size: -
J gene: TRBJ1-2
D gene: TRBD1
V gene: TRBV20-1

CDR3 DNA: TGTGCCAGCACCTTCGGGGCAGGGGGTAAGAATGAGCAGTTCTTC
CDR3 protein: CASTFGAGGKNEQFF
clone size: -
J gene: TRBJ2-1
D gene: TRBD1
V gene: TRBV12-3/TRBV12-4

CDR3 DNA: TGTGTCATCAGTGATAGCGGGAGAGGGAATGAGCAGTTCTTC
CDR3 protein: CVISDSGRGNEQFF
clone size: -
J gene: TRBJ2-1
D gene: TRBD2
V gene: TRBV10-3

CDR3 DNA: TGTGCCAGCAGCTTAGAACTGTACGGAAAACTGTTTTTT
CDR3 protein: CASSLELYGKLFF
clone size: many
J gene: TRBJ1-4
D gene: -
V gene: TRBV7-2

CDR3 DNA: TGTGCCAGCTCACCACGACTAGCCGATGAGCAGTTCTTC
CDR3 protein: CASSPRLADEQFF
clone size: many
J gene: TRBJ2-1
D gene: TRBD2
V gene: TRBV18

CDR3 DNA: TGTGCCAGCAGCGGTTCTTCCGGCAATCAGCCCCAGCATTTT
CDR3 protein: CASSGSSGNQPQHF
clone size: -
J gene: TRBJ1-5
D gene: -
V gene: TRBV2

CDR3 DNA: TGCAGTGCTAGAGATGGCGGGAGGGCCACCGAGCAGTACTTC
CDR3 protein: CSARDGGRATEQYF
clone size: -
J gene: TRBJ2-7
D gene: TRBD2
V gene: TRBV20-1

CDR3 DNA: TGTGCCAGCAGCTTAGACGGGACCGGGACCGCTATTTTGGAGCAGTTCTTC
CDR3 protein: CASSLDGTGTAILEQFF
clone size: -
J gene: TRBJ2-1
D gene: -
V gene: TRBV11-2

CDR3 DNA: TGTGCCAGCAGCTCCCGAAGCCAGAACACTGAAGCTTTCTTT
CDR3 protein: CASSSRSQNTEAFF
clone size: -
J gene: TRBJ1-1
D gene: -
V gene: TRBV7-2

CDR3 DNA: TGTGCCAGCAGCCCCCTGATGGCGGTAGCGGGAGGAGGAGATACGCAGTATTTT
CDR3 protein: CASSPLMAVAGGGDTQYF
clone size: many
J gene: TRBJ2-3
D gene: TRBD2
V gene: TRBV11-2

CDR3 DNA: TGCAGTGCTAGCTCCCCCGCGGGAGGCAACAATTTAAAGGAGTACGAGCAGTACTTC
CDR3 protein: CSASSPAGGNNLKEYEQYF
clone size: many
J gene: TRBJ2-7
D gene: TRBD2
V gene: TRBV20-1

CDR3 DNA: TGCAGTGCTAGAGCCTTAAACGGAGACACTGAAGCTTTCTTT
CDR3 protein: CSARALNGDTEAFF
clone size: -
J gene: TRBJ1-1
D gene: -
V gene: TRBV20-1

CDR3 DNA: TGCAGTGCTAGGTCTAGGCGAAGCTCCTACAATGAGCAGTTCTTC
CDR3 protein: CSARSRRSSYNEQFF
clone size: -
J gene: TRBJ2-1
D gene: -
V gene: TRBV20-1

CDR3 DNA: TGTGCCAGCAGTTTGGTTCAGCGGAGGCAAGAGACCCAGTACTTC
CDR3 protein: CASSLVQRRQETQYF
clone size: few
J gene: TRBJ2-5
D gene: -
V gene: TRBV12-3/TRBV12-4

CDR3 DNA: TGTGCCAGCAGCTCCTTCGGAACCAATGAGCAGTTCTTC
CDR3 protein: CASSSFGTNEQFF
clone size: few
J gene: TRBJ2-1
D gene: -
V gene: TRBV7-2

CDR3 DNA: TGTGCCAGCAGTCCCCCGGGGGCTGAGCAGTTCTTC
CDR3 protein: CASSPPGAEQFF
clone size: few
J gene: TRBJ2-1
D gene: -
V gene: TRBV28

CDR3 DNA: TGTGCCAGCAGTTTAGCAGGGGATGAGAGTCAGCCCCAGCATTTT
CDR3 protein: CASSLAGDESQPQHF
clone size: few
J gene: TRBJ1-5
D gene: -
V gene: TRBV12-3/TRBV12-4

CDR3 DNA: TGTGCCACAGGGACAATGGCAGCCTCTGGAAACACCATATATTTT
CDR3 protein: CATGTMAASGNTIYF
clone size: many
J gene: TRBJ1-3
D gene: -
V gene: TRBV10-3

CDR3 DNA: TGTGCCAGCAGCCTTATTGGGGGAACTGAAGCTTTCTTT
CDR3 protein: CASSLIGGTEAFF
clone size: few
J gene: TRBJ1-1
D gene: -
V gene: TRBV7-2

CDR3 DNA: TGTGCCAGCAGTTTATGGGCCAGCCTCTCCTACGAGCAGTACTTC
CDR3 protein: CASSLWASLSYEQYF
clone size: few
J gene: TRBJ2-7
D gene: -
V gene: TRBV27

CDR3 DNA: TGTGCCAGCAGTTACGGACCCAAGGGGGCGACCGTAGGGGGCAATCAGCCCCAGCATTTT
CDR3 protein: CASSYGPKGATVGGNQPQHF
clone size: few
J gene: TRBJ1-5
D gene: TRBD1
V gene: TRBV6-2/TRBV6-3

CDR3 DNA: TGTGCCAGCAGTTACGAGTTCCCGAGAAGTGGGAGAAACACCATATATTTT
CDR3 protein: CASSYEFPRSGRNTIYF
clone size: -
J gene: TRBJ1-3
D gene: -
V gene: TRBV6-5

CDR3 DNA: TGCAGTGCTAGAGGGGCGGCAGAGGGTTCGTACGAGCAGTACTTC
CDR3 protein: CSARGAAEGSYEQYF
clone size: -
J gene: TRBJ2-7
D gene: -
V gene: TRBV20-1

CDR3 DNA: TGCAGTGCCCCTCCGGGTCTCAATCAGCCCCAGCATTTT
CDR3 protein: CSAPPGLNQPQHF
clone size: many
J gene: TRBJ1-5
D gene: -
V gene: TRBV20-1

CDR3 DNA: TGTGCCAGCAGCTTATGGGACAGGGCCCACGAGCAGTACTTC
CDR3 protein: CASSLWDRAHEQYF
clone size: few
J gene: TRBJ2-7
D gene: TRBD1
V gene: TRBV5-5

CDR3 DNA: TGTGCCAGCAGCTTGACCAGCAATCAGCCCCAGCATTTT
CDR3 protein: CASSLTSNQPQHF
clone size: few
J gene: TRBJ1-5
D gene: -
V gene: TRBV7-3

CDR3 DNA: TGTGCCAGCAGCCGAACGACTAGCGGGAGGCCTATTGAACAGTTCTTC
CDR3 protein: CASSRTTSGRPIEQFF
clone size: few
J gene: TRBJ2-1
D gene: TRBD2
V gene: TRBV5-4

CDR3 DNA: TGTGCCAGCAGCTTACCCACAGGTGGGGAGGACACAGATACGCAGTATTTT
CDR3 protein: CASSLPTGGEDTDTQYF
clone size: -
J gene: TRBJ2-3
D gene: -
V gene: TRBV7-8

CDR3 DNA: TGTGCCAGCAGCCAAGCGCTGGGGGGCTCAGAAAAACTGTTTTTT
CDR3 protein: CASSQALGGSEKLFF
clone size: -
J gene: TRBJ1-4
D gene: -
V gene: TRBV3-1

CDR3 DNA: TGCAGCGCCGGGACTAGCGTCACCGGGGAGCTGTTTTTT
CDR3 protein: CSAGTSVTGELFF
clone size: few
J gene: TRBJ2-2
D gene: TRBD2
V gene: TRBV29-1

CDR3 DNA: TGCGCCAGCAGCCGAAGGCTGACTAGCGGGGTGTACAATGAGCAGTTCTTC
CDR3 protein: CASSRRLTSGVYNEQFF
clone size: -
J gene: TRBJ2-1
D gene: TRBD2
V gene: TRBV4-3